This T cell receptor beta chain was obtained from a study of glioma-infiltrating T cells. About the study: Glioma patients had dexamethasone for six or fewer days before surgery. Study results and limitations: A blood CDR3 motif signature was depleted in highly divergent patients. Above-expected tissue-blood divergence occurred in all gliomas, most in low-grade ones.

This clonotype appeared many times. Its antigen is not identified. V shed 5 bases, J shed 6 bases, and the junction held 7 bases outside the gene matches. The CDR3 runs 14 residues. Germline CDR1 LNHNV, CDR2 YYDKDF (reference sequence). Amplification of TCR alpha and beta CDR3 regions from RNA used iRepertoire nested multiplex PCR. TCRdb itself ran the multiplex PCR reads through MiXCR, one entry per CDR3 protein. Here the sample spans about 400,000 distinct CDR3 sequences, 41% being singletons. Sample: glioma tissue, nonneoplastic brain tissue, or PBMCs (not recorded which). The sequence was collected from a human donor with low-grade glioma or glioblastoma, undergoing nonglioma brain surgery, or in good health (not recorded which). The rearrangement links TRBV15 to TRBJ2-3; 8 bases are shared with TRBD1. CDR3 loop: CATSQGQGGDTQYF. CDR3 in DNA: TGTGCCACCAGCCAAGGACAGGGTGGGGATACGCAGTATTTT.